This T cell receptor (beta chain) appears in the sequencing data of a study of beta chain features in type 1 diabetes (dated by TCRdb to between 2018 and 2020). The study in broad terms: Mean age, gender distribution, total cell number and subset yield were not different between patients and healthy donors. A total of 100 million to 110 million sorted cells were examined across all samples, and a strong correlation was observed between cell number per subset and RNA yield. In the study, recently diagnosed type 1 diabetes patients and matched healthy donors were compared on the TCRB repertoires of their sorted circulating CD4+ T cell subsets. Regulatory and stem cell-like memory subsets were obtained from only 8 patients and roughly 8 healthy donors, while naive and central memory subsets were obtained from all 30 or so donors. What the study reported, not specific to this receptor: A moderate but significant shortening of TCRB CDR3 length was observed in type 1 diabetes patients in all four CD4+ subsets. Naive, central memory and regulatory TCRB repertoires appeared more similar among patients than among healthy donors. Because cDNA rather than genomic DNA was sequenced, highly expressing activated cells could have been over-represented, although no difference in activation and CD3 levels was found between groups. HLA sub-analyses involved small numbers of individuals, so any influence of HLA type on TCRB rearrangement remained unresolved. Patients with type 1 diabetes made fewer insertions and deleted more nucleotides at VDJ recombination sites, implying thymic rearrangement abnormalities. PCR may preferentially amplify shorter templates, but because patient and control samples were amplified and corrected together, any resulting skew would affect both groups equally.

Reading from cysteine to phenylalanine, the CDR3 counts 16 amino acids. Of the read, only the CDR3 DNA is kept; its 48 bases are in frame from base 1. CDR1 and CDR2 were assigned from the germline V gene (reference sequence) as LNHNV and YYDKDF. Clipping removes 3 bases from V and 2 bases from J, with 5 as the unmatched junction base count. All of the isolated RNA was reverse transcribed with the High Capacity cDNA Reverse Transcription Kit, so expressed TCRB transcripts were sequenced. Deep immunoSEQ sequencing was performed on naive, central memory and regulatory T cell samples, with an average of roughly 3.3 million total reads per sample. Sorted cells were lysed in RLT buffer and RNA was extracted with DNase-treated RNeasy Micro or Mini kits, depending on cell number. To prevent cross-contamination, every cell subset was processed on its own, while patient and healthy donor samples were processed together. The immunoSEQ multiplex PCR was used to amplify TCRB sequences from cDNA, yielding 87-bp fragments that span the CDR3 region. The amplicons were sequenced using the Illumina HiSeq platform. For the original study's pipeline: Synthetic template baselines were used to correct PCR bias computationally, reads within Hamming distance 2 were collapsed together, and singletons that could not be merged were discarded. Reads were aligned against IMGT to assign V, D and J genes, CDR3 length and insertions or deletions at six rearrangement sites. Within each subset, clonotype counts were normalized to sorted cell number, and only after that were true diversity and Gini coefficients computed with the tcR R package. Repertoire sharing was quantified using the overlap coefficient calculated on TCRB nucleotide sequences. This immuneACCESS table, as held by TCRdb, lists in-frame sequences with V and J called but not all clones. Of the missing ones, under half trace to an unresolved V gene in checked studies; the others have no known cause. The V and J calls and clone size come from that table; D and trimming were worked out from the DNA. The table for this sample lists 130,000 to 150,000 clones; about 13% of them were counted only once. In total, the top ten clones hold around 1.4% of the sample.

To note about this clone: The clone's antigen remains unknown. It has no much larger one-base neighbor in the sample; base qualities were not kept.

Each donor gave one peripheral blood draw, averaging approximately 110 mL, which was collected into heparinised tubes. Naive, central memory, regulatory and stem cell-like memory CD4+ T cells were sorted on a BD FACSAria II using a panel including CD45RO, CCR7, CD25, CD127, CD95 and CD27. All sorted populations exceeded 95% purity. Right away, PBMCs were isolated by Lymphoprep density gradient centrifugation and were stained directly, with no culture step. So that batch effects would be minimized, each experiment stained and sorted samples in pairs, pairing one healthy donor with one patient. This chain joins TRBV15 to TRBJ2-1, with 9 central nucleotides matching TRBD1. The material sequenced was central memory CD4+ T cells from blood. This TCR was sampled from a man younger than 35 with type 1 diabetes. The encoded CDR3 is CATSSSDRGPYNEQFF. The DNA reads TGTGCCACCAGCAGTTCGGACAGGGGCCCCTACAATGAGCAGTTCTTC.